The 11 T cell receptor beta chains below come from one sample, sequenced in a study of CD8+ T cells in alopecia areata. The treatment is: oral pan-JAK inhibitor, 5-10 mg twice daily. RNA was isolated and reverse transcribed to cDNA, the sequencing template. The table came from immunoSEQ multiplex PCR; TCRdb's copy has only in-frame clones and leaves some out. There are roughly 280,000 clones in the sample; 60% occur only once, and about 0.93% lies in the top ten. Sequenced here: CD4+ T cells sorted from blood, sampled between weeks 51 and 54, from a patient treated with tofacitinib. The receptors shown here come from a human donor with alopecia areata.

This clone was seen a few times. The CDR3 protein is CASSYEGIETQYF. The CDR3 DNA follows: TGTGCCAGCAGTTACGAGGGGATAGAGACCCAGTACTTC. The genes are TRBV6-6 and TRBJ2-5; D might be TRBD1 or TRBD2, each matching 5 bases. In germline, CDR1 is MNHNY, CDR2 SVGAGI (reference sequence). The CDR3 totals 13 residues. V was cut by 2 bases and J by 4 bases, with 8 bases left in between.

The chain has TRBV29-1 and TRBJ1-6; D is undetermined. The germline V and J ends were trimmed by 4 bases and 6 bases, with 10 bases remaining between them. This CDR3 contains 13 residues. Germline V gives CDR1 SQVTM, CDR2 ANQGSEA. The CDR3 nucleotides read TGCAGCGTTGTAGAACAGAGTAATTCACCCCTCCACTTT. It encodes CSVVEQSNSPLHF.

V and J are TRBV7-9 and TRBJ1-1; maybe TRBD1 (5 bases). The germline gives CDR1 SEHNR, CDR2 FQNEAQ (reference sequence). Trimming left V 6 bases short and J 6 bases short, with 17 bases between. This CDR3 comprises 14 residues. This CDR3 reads CASSRLRGLAEAFF. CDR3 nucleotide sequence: TGTGCCAGCAGTCGCCTAAGGGGTCTTGCTGAAGCTTTCTTT. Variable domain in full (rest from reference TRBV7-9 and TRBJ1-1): DTGVSQNPRHKITKRGQNVTFRCDPISEHNRLYWYRQTLGQGPEFLTYFQNEAQLEKSRLLSDRFSAERPKGSFSTLEIQRTEQGDSAMYLCASSRLRGLAEAFFGQGTRLTVV.

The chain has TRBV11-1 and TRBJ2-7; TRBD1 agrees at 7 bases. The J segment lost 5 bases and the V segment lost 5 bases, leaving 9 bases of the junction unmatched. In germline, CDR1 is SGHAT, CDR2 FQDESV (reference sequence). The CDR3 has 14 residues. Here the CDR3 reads CASSKGTVFNEQYF. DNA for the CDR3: TGTGCCAGCAGCAAGGGGACAGTCTTCAACGAGCAGTACTTC.

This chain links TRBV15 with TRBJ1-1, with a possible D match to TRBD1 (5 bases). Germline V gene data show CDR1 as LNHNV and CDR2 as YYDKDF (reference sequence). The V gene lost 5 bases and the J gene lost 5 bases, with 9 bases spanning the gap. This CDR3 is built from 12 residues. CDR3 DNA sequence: TGTGCCACCAGCGGGGGGTGGACTGAAGCTTTCTTT. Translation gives CATSGGWTEAFF.

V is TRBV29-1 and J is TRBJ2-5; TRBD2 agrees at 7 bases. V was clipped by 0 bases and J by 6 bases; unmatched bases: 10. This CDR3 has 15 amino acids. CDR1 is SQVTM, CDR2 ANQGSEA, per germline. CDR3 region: CSVEEVGGTGQTQYF. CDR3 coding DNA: TGCAGCGTTGAAGAGGTGGGGGGGACCGGTCAGACCCAGTACTTC.

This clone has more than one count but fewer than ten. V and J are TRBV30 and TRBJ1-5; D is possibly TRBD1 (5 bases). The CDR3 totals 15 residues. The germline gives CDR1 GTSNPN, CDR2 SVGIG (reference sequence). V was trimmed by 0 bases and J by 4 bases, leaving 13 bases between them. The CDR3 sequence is CAWSVSGRKNQPQHF. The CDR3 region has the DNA TGTGCCTGGAGTGTATCGGGACGGAAAAATCAGCCCCAGCATTTT.

CDR3 amino acids: CASSLAKGGTFSGNTIYF. The CDR3 coding sequence is TGTGCCAGCAGCTTAGCTAAGGGGGGCACCTTCTCTGGAAACACCATATATTTT. The chain employs TRBV7-9 and TRBJ1-3; tentatively, D is TRBD1 (6 bases). Trimming removed 0 bases from V and 0 bases from J, with 15 bases in between. The CDR3 spans 18 residues. Per the germline V gene, CDR1 is SEHNR and CDR2 is FQNEAQ (reference sequence).

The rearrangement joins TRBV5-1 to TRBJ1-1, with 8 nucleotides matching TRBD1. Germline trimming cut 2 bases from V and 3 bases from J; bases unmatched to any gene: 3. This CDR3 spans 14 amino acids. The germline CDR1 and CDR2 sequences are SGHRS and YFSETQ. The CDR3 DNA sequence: TGCGCCAGCAGCTTCAGGGGGCGCGACACTGAAGCTTTCTTT. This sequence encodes CASSFRGRDTEAFF. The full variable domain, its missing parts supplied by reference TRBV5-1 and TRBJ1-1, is KAGVTQTPRYLIKTRGQQVTLSCSPISGHRSVSWYQQTPGQGLQFLFEYFSETQRNKGNFPGRFSGRQFSNSRSEMNVSTLELGDSALYLCASSFRGRDTEAFFGQGTRLTVV.

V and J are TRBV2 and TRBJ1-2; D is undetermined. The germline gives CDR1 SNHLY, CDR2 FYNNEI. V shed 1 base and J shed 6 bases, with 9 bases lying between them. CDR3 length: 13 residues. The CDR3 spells CASSEVGGDGYTF. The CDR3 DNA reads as TGTGCCAGCAGTGAAGTAGGCGGGGATGGCTACACCTTC.

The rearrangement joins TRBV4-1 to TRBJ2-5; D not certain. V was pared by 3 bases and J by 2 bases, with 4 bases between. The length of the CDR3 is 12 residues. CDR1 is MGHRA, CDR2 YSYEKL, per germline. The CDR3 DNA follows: TGCGCCAGCAGCCATATACAAGAGACCCAGTACTTC. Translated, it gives CASSHIQETQYF.